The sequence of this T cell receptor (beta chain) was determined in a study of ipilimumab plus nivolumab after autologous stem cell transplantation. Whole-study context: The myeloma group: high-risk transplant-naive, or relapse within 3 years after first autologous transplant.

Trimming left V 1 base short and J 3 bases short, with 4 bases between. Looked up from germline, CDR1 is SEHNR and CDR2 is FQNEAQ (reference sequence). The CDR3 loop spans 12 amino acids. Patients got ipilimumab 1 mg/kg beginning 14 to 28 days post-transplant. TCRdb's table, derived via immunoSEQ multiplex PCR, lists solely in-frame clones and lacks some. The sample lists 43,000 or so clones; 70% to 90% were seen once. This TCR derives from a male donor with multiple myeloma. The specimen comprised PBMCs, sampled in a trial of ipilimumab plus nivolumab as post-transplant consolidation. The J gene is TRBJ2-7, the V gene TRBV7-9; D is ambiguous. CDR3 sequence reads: CASSLGVYEQYF. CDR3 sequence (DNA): TGTGCCAGCAGCTTAGGGGTCTACGAGCAGTACTTC.